A selection of T cell receptor beta chains follows, all from one sample in a study of cytomegalovirus exposure and HLA in healthy donors. Profiled with immunoSEQ multiplex PCR; TCRdb holds only in-frame clones, not every one. The sample shows tens of thousands of clones, around 74% of them seen only once. Sequencing used PBMCs. The source is a man aged 30-40 years in good health and CMV-seropositive. CDR3s include the opening cysteine and the closing phenylalanine or tryptophan. A D gene is named only where the DNA matches it firmly. Clone size, where shown, is once, few, many, or a class for clones that have expanded.

TRBV30	-	-	TRBJ1-2	CAERANYGYTF	TGTGCTGAGAGGGCTAACTATGGCTACACCTTC
TRBV29-1	few	TRBD1	TRBJ2-3	CSVGVRQGALDTQYF	TGCAGCGTTGGGGTACGACAGGGGGCTTTAGATACGCAGTATTTT
TRBV6-6	-	TRBD1	TRBJ2-5	CASSPGQQETQYF	TGTGCCAGCAGCCCGGGACAGCAAGAGACCCAGTACTTC
TRBV28	-	-	TRBJ2-1	CASSLWKDTPYNEQFF	TGTGCCAGCAGTTTATGGAAGGACACCCCATACAATGAGCAGTTCTTC
TRBV7-3	-	TRBD2	TRBJ2-1	CASSLKSGGAIEQFF	TGTGCCAGCAGCTTAAAAAGCGGGGGGGCCATTGAGCAGTTCTTC
TRBV7-6	-	-	TRBJ1-6	CASSLQQGYNSPLHF	TGTGCCAGCAGCTTACAGCAGGGCTATAATTCACCCCTCCACTTT
TRBV4-1	-	TRBD1	TRBJ2-1	CASSQRQGVFNEQFF	TGCGCCAGCAGCCAACGACAGGGGGTGTTTAATGAGCAGTTCTTC
TRBV7-8	-	-	TRBJ1-5	CASSLGERQPQHF	TGTGCCAGCAGCTTAGGGGAGAGGCAGCCCCAGCATTTT
TRBV19	-	-	TRBJ1-2	CASSIDGVVYGYTF	TGTGCCAGTAGTATAGACGGGGTTGTCTATGGCTACACCTTC
TRBV6-5	-	TRBD2	TRBJ2-1	CATATSGVFNEQFF	TGTGCCACCGCGACTAGCGGGGTTTTTAATGAGCAGTTCTTC
TRBV13	-	-	TRBJ1-2	CASSLLDAPGNGYTF	TGTGCCAGCAGCTTATTGGACGCCCCAGGGAATGGCTACACCTTC
TRBV6-1	-	-	TRBJ1-2	CASRKGGIDYGYTF	TGTGCCAGCAGGAAAGGGGGAATTGACTATGGCTACACCTTC
TRBV7-6	-	-	TRBJ2-7	CASSGGQEQYF	TGTGCCAGCAGCGGCGGCCAGGAGCAGTACTTC
TRBV7-9	-	-	TRBJ2-7	CASSLGGGPKEQYF	TGTGCCAGCAGCTTAGGCGGCGGCCCGAAGGAGCAGTACTTC
TRBV9	-	-	TRBJ2-3	CASSVAERTITDTQYF	TGTGCCAGCAGCGTAGCGGAGCGCACAATCACAGATACGCAGTATTTT
TRBV11-2	-	-	TRBJ1-2	CASSLPGEYGYTF	TGTGCCAGCAGCTTGCCCGGGGAGTATGGCTACACCTTC
TRBV19	-	TRBD2	TRBJ2-2	CASIPAGGRWAGELFF	TGTGCCAGTATCCCCGCGGGGGGGCGTTGGGCCGGGGAGCTGTTTTTT
TRBV30	-	TRBD1	TRBJ2-7	CAWSVTGAYEQYF	TGTGCCTGGAGTGTAACAGGGGCCTACGAGCAGTACTTC
TRBV19	-	TRBD2	TRBJ2-3	CASSSSSGETVGTQYF	TGTGCCAGTAGTAGTTCTAGCGGGGAAACCGTAGGTACGCAGTATTTT
TRBV29-1	once	TRBD1	TRBJ2-7	CSTKYGTGTYEQYF	TGCAGCACTAAATACGGGACAGGGACCTACGAGCAGTACTTC
TRBV2	once	-	TRBJ2-1	CASSHPLVPLSYNEQFF	TGTGCCAGCAGCCACCCACTAGTCCCTCTTTCCTACAATGAGCAGTTCTTC
TRBV6-1	-	-	TRBJ1-1	CASSPSNRVVAFF	TGTGCCAGCAGCCCTTCGAACAGGGTGGTTGCTTTCTTT
TRBV5-6	-	-	TRBJ1-5	CASSLGGGDSNQPQHF	TGTGCCAGCAGCTTGGGAGGAGGGGATAGCAATCAGCCCCAGCATTTT
TRBV14	-	TRBD2	TRBJ2-1	CASSTIGGAGGPYNEQFF	TGTGCCAGCAGCACGATTGGAGGAGCGGGGGGGCCCTACAATGAGCAGTTCTTC
TRBV28	-	TRBD1	TRBJ1-3	CASSGDSYSGNTIYF	TGTGCCAGCAGCGGGGACAGTTACTCTGGAAACACCATATATTTT
TRBV6-5	-	TRBD2	TRBJ2-1	CASGGGASYNEQFF	TGTGCCAGCGGCGGGGGGGCTTCTTACAATGAGCAGTTCTTC
TRBV7-3	-	-	TRBJ2-3	CASSALGGKGDTQYF	TGTGCCAGCAGCGCACTAGGGGGAAAAGGGGATACGCAGTATTTT
TRBV7-9	-	TRBD1	TRBJ1-1	CASSSDRVGNTEAFF	TGTGCCAGCAGCTCGGACAGGGTCGGGAACACTGAAGCTTTCTTT
TRBV18	-	-	TRBJ1-1	CASSPNRDMNTEAFF	TGTGCCAGCTCACCCAACAGGGACATGAACACTGAAGCTTTCTTT
TRBV4-2	-	TRBD2	TRBJ2-7	CASSHATSGGALTSEQYF	TGTGCCAGCAGCCATGCGACTAGCGGGGGGGCCTTAACGTCAGAGCAGTACTTC
TRBV9	-	TRBD2	TRBJ2-5	CASSVAAGLAGVQETQYF	TGTGCCAGCAGCGTAGCCGCGGGACTAGCGGGGGTACAAGAGACCCAGTACTTC
TRBV6-5	-	-	TRBJ2-5	CASSPRGARETQYF	TGTGCCAGCAGCCCCCGGGGGGCGAGGGAGACCCAGTACTTC
TRBV2	-	-	TRBJ2-7	CASSDRSPYEQYF	TGTGCCAGCAGTGACAGGTCCCCCTACGAGCAGTACTTC
TRBV4-1	-	-	TRBJ2-7	CASSQDYRTLAPEQYF	TGCGCCAGCAGCCAAGATTATAGGACTCTCGCCCCCGAGCAGTACTTC
TRBV30	-	TRBD1	TRBJ1-6	CAWSVLTGGQPLHF	TGTGCCTGGAGTGTATTGACAGGGGGCCAGCCCCTCCACTTT
TRBV2	-	-	TRBJ2-3	CASSEAQGSLSTDTQYF	TGTGCCAGCAGTGAAGCTCAGGGCTCCCTTAGCACAGATACGCAGTATTTT
TRBV7-3	once	-	TRBJ2-3	CASSFTAQAATDTQYF	TGTGCCAGCAGCTTTACGGCGCAGGCAGCCACAGATACGCAGTATTTT
TRBV4-1	few	-	TRBJ1-6	CASSQVEGSSAFALHF	TGCGCCAGCAGCCAAGTTGAGGGCTCATCGGCCTTCGCCCTCCACTTT
TRBV9	once	-	TRBJ2-2	CASTSTGHTGELFF	TGTGCCAGCACCAGTACAGGGCACACCGGGGAGCTGTTTTTT
TRBV4-1	few	TRBD1	TRBJ2-3	CASSQWTGFTDTQYF	TGCGCCAGCAGCCAGTGGACAGGGTTTACAGATACGCAGTATTTT
TRBV7-9	-	TRBD1	TRBJ1-2	CSSSLDDPRQGGYTF	TGTTCCAGCAGCTTAGACGATCCGCGACAGGGTGGCTACACCTTC
TRBV13	-	-	TRBJ2-7	CASSLTLAGNYEQYF	TGTGCCAGCAGCTTAACTCTGGCGGGGAACTACGAGCAGTACTTC
TRBV27	once	-	TRBJ2-1	CASSYPPGVANVEQFF	TGTGCCAGCAGTTACCCCCCGGGGGTGGCTAACGTTGAGCAGTTCTTC
TRBV4-3	-	TRBD1	TRBJ1-1	CASSQDFFRGTGIRLAAFF	TGCGCCAGCAGCCAAGATTTCTTCCGGGGGACAGGGATTCGGTTGGCCGCTTTCTTT
TRBV18	-	-	TRBJ2-5	CASSATEFQETQYF	TGTGCCAGCTCAGCGACGGAGTTCCAAGAGACCCAGTACTTC
TRBV7-9	-	TRBD1	TRBJ1-4	CASSLDRGRNEKLFF	TGTGCCAGCAGCCTCGACAGGGGGCGCAATGAAAAACTGTTTTTT
TRBV6-6	few	-	TRBJ1-5	CATVAGGRSNQPQHF	TGTGCCACCGTTGCGGGCGGTCGGAGCAATCAGCCCCAGCATTTT
TRBV11-3	-	-	TRBJ2-5	CASSLDSGSQETQYF	TGTGCCAGCAGCTTAGACAGCGGATCCCAAGAGACCCAGTACTTC